The 14 T cell receptor beta chains listed next were all sequenced from one sample in a study of Tregs in tolerant kidney transplant recipients. Produced via immunoSEQ multiplex PCR; TCRdb's table is partial and in-frame only. The sample contains about 240,000 clones, about four fifths of which appear only once. Sequencing was done on a sample of CD4+ T cells from blood. The receptors come from a human donor in good health.

The chain is built from TRBV6-4 and TRBJ1-1; possibly TRBD1 for D (6 bases). The germline V gene encodes CDR1 MRHNA and CDR2 SNTAGT. The CDR3 runs 15 residues. Deletions cut 6 bases from V and 4 bases from J, with 18 bases between. For the CDR3, the DNA is TGTGCCAGCAGCCCGACAGGATACCGCGGCACTGAAGCTTTCTTT. Its protein is CASSPTGYRGTEAFF.

In regard to this clone: The same CDR3 can be traced to other DNA sequences in this sample. The chain carries TRBV2 and TRBJ2-7; either TRBD1 or TRBD2 may fit D (5 bases each). The CDR3 extends over 15 amino acids. Trimming took off 10 bases at V and 0 bases at J, with 19 bases between the two ends. Germline V gene data show CDR1 as SNHLY and CDR2 as FYNNEI. The CDR3 region is CATSPGRGGSYEQYF. CDR3 coding DNA: TGTGCCACCTCTCCCGGGCGTGGGGGCTCCTACGAGCAGTACTTC.

The chain combines TRBV15 with TRBJ2-2; D is perhaps TRBD1 (6 bases). The V end lost 2 bases, the J end lost 3 bases, and 13 bases lay between the germline ends. The CDR3 spans 16 residues. From germline, CDR1 is LNHNV and CDR2 YYDKDF (reference sequence). In DNA, the CDR3 is TGTGCCACCAGCAGACTTCCAGGGGCGGACACCGGGGAGCTGTTTTTT. It translates to CATSRLPGADTGELFF.

V is TRBV10-3 and J is TRBJ2-3; TRBD2 aligns across 8 bases. V lost 7 bases, J lost 2 bases, and 11 bases stayed unmatched. Germline V gene lookup returns CDR1 ENHRY and CDR2 SYGVKD. The CDR3 has 16 amino acids. The CDR3 DNA sequence: TGTGCCATCAAAACCTCACTAGCGGAAAACACAGATACGCAGTATTTT. This codes for CAIKTSLAENTDTQYF.

A remark on this clone: The identical CDR3 is also encoded by other nucleotide sequences in the sample. This sequence joins TRBV2 and TRBJ2-7; D remains unclear. The germline V and J ends were trimmed by 5 bases and 3 bases, with 5 bases remaining between them. The CDR3 has 11 residues. From germline, CDR1 is SNHLY and CDR2 FYNNEI. The DNA for the CDR3 is TGTGCCAGCAGTCTCTACTACGAGCAGTACTTC. This encodes CASSLYYEQYF.

The chain uses TRBV7-9 and TRBJ2-7; 8 bases agree with TRBD1. Germline loops: CDR1 SEHNR, CDR2 FQNEAQ (reference sequence). The CDR3 runs 17 residues. The junction had 13 bases not matched to a gene; V was cut back by 3 bases and J by 3 bases. CDR3 nucleotides: TGTGCCAGCAGCTTGGTCAGGGGGCTAACTTATAACTACGAGCAGTACTTC. It specifies CASSLVRGLTYNYEQYF.

This chain's CDR3 is CAWSVRNTEAFF. The CDR3 DNA reads TGTGCCTGGAGTGTACGAAACACTGAAGCTTTCTTT. The chain combines TRBV30 with TRBJ1-1; D gene unclear. Germline values: CDR1 GTSNPN, CDR2 SVGIG (reference sequence). V was shortened by 0 bases and J by 2 bases, with 4 bases between the two germline ends. The CDR3 has 12 residues.

The V and J genes are TRBV18 and TRBJ1-5; 7 bases are shared with TRBD1. The CDR3 extends over 15 amino acids. Germline V gene lookup returns CDR1 KGHSH and CDR2 LQKENI. Losses at the gene ends were 5 bases for V and 0 bases for J; bases not matched to a gene: 4. CDR3 residues: CASSRGQVSNQPQHF. The DNA for the CDR3 is TGTGCCAGCTCAAGAGGACAGGTTAGCAATCAGCCCCAGCATTTT. Filled out from reference TRBV18 and TRBJ1-5, the complete variable domain reads NAGVMQNPRHLVRRRGQEARLRCSPMKGHSHVYWYRQLPEEGLKFMVYLQKENIIDESGMPKERFSAEFPKEGPSILRIQQVVRGDSAAYFCASSRGQVSNQPQHFGDGTRLSIL.

V usage is TRBV16 and J usage is TRBJ1-1, with 7 bases that match TRBD1. J was trimmed by 1 base and V by 2 bases; bases with no gene match: 1. Per germline, CDR1 KGHSY and CDR2 FQNENV. This CDR3 comprises 14 residues. CDR3 DNA sequence: TGTGCCAGCAGCCAAGGGACAGCGAACACTGAAGCTTTCTTT. Its translation is CASSQGTANTEAFF.

Concerning this clone: One end of the junction fails to match germline, which may point to a read error. The CDR3 region is CASSLAPGEKLFF. CDR3 DNA sequence: TGTGCTAGCAGCTTAGCCCCGGGGGAAAAACTGTTTTTT. The chain carries TRBV7-7 and TRBJ1-4; D unclear. Germline CDR1 is SSHAT and CDR2 is FNYEAQ (reference sequence). The CDR3 sequence is 13 residues long.

The chain uses TRBV7-9 and TRBJ2-4; D is ambiguous. The CDR3 has 11 residues. V shed 2 bases and J shed 4 bases, with 0 bases lying between them. Germline values: CDR1 SEHNR, CDR2 FQNEAQ (reference sequence). The chain's CDR3 is CASSLKNIQYF. The CDR3 DNA reads TGTGCCAGCAGCTTAAAAAACATTCAGTACTTC.

The V call is TRBV11-1, the J call TRBJ2-1, with 10 positions matching TRBD1. Germline trimming cut 5 bases from V and 11 bases from J; bases unmatched to any gene: 3. The length of the CDR3 is 12 residues. The germline gives CDR1 SGHAT, CDR2 FQDESV (reference sequence). As DNA, the CDR3 is TGTGCCAGCAGCGGGACAGGGGTACAGCAGTTCTTC. As protein: CASSGTGVQQFF.

The chain is built from TRBV18 and TRBJ2-1, with D possibly being TRBD1 (5 bases). Trimming shortened V by 2 bases and J by 5 bases, and 7 bases separated the two germline ends. CDR1 and CDR2 from the germline V gene are KGHSH and LQKENI. There are 13 residues in the CDR3. This CDR3 is CASSPDRNNEQFF. The CDR3, as DNA: TGTGCCAGCTCACCAGACAGAAACAATGAGCAGTTCTTC.

The CDR3, as DNA: TGCGCCAGCAGTGAGCGGACAGGGTATGGCTACACCTTC. This sequence encodes CASSERTGYGYTF. The chain combines TRBV10-2 with TRBJ1-2; 8 bases agree with TRBD1. The CDR3 is made up of 13 amino acids. J gave up 5 bases and V 2 bases, and 1 base lay outside the gene matches. The V gene's germline CDR1 is WSHSY and CDR2 SAAADI.